This T cell receptor (beta chain) is from a study of blood T cell repertoires in COVID-19. In the original processing: Amplification from reference gene primers served as the basis for estimated nucleated cell counts. Measured with immunoSEQ multiplex PCR; TCRdb has only the in-frame clones, and not every one. That table gives V, J and clone size, and the DNA gave D and trimming. The table has a few hundred thousand clones, around 90% seen once. Those enrolled, adults aged 18 to 89 years, came from some 25 US areas. Grouping used clinical history reported by participants in a survey and questionnaire. Germline V lookup: CDR1 SGHDT, CDR2 YYEEEE. V lost 0 bases, J lost 1 base, and 10 bases lay in between. The CDR3 consists of 15 residues.

This sequence originates from a woman in her 30s who had recovered from COVID-19. This chain connects TRBV5-6 to TRBJ1-2; no clear D. The material sequenced was PBMCs or T cells enriched from blood (not recorded which). The chain's CDR3 is CASSLGNSFNYGYTF. The CDR3 DNA reads TGTGCCAGCAGCTTGGGTAACTCTTTTAACTATGGCTACACCTTC.